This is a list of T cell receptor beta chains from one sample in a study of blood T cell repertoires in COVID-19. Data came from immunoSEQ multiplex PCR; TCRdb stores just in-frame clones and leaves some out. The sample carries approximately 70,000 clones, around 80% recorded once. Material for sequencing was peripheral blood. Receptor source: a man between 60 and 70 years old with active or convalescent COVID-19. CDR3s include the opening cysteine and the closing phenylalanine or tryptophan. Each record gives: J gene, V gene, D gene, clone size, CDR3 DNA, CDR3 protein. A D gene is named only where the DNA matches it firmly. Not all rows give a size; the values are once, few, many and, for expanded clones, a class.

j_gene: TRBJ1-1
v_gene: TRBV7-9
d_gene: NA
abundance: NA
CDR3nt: TGTGCCAGCAGTCCTTACATTCCGGGAGAGAACACTGAAGCTTTCTTT
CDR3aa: CASSPYIPGENTEAFF

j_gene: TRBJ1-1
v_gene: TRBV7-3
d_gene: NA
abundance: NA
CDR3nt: TGTGCCAGCAGCTTAAACGGAGGCGGAGCCGGAGCTTTCTTT
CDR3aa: CASSLNGGGAGAFF

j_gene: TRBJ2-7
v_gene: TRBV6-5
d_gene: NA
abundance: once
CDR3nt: TGTGCCAGCAGGCGGGACTCTTTAAAGGAGCAGTACTTC
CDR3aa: CASRRDSLKEQYF

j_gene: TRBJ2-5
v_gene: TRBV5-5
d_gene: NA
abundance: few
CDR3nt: TGTGCCAGCAGCTTGGCCGGGGGTTTGGGAGAGACCCAGTACTTC
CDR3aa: CASSLAGGLGETQYF

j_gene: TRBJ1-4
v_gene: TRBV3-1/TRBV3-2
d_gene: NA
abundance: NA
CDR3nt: TGTGCCAGCAGACAGACGGCAACTAATGAAAAACTGTTTTTT
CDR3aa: CASRQTATNEKLFF

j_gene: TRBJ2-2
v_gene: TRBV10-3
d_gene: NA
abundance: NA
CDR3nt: TGTGCCATCAGTGCGGGGGAGCCGAACACCGGGGAGCTGTTTTTT
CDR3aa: CAISAGEPNTGELFF

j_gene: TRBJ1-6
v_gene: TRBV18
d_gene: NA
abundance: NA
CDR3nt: TGTGCCAGCTCACCTCGGGCGCAGGGTTCACCCCTCCACTTT
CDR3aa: CASSPRAQGSPLHF

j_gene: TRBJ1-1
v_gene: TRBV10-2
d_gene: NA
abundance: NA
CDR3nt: TGCGCCAGCAGCGAACAGGCGAACACTGAAGCTTTCTTT
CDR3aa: CASSEQANTEAFF

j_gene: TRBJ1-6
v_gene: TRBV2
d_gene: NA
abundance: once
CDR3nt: TGTGCCAGCATTTCCCAGGGCCGGGATTCACCCCTCCACTTT
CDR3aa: CASISQGRDSPLHF

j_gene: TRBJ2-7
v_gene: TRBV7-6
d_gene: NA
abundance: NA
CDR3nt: TGTGCCAGCAGCTTAGCCCCGGGCTCCTACGAGCAGTACTTC
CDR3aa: CASSLAPGSYEQYF

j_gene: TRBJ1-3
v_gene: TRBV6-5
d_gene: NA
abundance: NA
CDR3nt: TGTGCCAGCAGGGAGACAGCCTTCTCTGGAAACACCATATATTTT
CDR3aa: CASRETAFSGNTIYF

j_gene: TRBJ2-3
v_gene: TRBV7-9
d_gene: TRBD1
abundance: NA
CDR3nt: TGTGCCAGCAGCTTAGGACAGGGGGTTACAGATACGCAGTATTTT
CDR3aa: CASSLGQGVTDTQYF

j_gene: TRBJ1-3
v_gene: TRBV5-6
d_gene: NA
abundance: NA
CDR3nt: TGTGCCAGCAGCTCCTCGGGAGGCCGCTCTGGAAACACCATATATTTT
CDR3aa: CASSSSGGRSGNTIYF

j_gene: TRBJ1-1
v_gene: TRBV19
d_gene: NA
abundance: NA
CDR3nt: TGTGCCAGTAGTATAGTTGGGAGGGGGACGAACACTGAAGCTTTCTTT
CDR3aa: CASSIVGRGTNTEAFF

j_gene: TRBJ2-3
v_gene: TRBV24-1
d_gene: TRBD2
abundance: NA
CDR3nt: TGTGCCACCAGTGATTCGGGACTAGCGGGAAATACGCAGTATTTT
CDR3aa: CATSDSGLAGNTQYF

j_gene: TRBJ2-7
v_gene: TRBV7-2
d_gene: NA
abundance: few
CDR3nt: TGTGCCAGCAGCTTAAGGGGTACCTACGAGCAGTACTTC
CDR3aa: CASSLRGTYEQYF

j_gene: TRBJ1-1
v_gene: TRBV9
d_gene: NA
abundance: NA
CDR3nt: TGTGCCAGCAGCACCCGACAGGTTATCGACACTGAAGCTTTCTTT
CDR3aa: CASSTRQVIDTEAFF

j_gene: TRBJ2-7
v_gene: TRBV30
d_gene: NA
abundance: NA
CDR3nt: TGTGCCTGGAGTGACAGTACCTACGAGCAGTACTTC
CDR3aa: CAWSDSTYEQYF

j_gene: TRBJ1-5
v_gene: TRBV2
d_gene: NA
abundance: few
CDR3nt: TGTGCCAGCAGTGAAACTAGCAGCAATCAGCCCCAGCATTTT
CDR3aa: CASSETSSNQPQHF

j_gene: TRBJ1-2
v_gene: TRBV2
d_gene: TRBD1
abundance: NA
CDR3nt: TGTGCCAGCAGTGAAGTAGGGACAGGGGAGTGGGGCTACACCTTC
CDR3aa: CASSEVGTGEWGYTF

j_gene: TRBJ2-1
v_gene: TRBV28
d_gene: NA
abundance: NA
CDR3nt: TGTGCCAGCAGTTTACAGTATGATTTTACCTACAATGAGCAGTTCTTC
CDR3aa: CASSLQYDFTYNEQFF

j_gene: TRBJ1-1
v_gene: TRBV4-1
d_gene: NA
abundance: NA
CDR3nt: TGCGCCAGCAGCCCACACTATAAGACTCCGGGTGGAGCTTTCTTT
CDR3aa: CASSPHYKTPGGAFF

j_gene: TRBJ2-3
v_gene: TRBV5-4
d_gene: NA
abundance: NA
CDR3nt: TGTGCCAGCAGCACCGGACAGAATCGCGATACGCAGTATTTT
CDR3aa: CASSTGQNRDTQYF

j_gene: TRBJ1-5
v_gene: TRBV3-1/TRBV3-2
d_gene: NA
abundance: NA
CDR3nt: TGTGCCAGCAGCCAAGACAGGATCCAGCCCCAGCATTTT
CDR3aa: CASSQDRIQPQHF

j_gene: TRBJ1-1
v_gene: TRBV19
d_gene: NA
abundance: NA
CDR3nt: TGTGCCAGTAGTCCCGCGGGGGCTGCGAACACTGAAGCTTTCTTT
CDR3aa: CASSPAGAANTEAFF

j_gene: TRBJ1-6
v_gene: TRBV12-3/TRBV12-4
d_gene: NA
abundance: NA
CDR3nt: TGTGCCAGCAGTTTAACACGGGATTCACCCCTCCACTTT
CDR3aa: CASSLTRDSPLHF

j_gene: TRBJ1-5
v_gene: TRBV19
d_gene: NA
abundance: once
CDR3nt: TGTGCCAGTAGTATAGAGGGAACAGGGACCGTGCGTCAGCCCCAGCATTTT
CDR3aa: CASSIEGTGTVRQPQHF

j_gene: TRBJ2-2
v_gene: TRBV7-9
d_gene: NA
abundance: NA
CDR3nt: TGTGCCAGCAGCCCATGGAGCCAGGGCGACGGGGAGCTGTTTTTT
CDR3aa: CASSPWSQGDGELFF

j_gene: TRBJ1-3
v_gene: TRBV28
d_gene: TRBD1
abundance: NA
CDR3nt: TGTGCCAGCAACCCACAGGGGGCAGGATCTGGAAACACCATATATTTT
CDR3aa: CASNPQGAGSGNTIYF

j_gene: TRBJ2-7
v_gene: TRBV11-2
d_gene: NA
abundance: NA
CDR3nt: TGTGCCAGCAGCTTAGCATACGAGCAGTACTTC
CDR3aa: CASSLAYEQYF

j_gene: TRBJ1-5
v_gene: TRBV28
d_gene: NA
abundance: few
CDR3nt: TGTGCCAGCAGTTTCGTGGGGGGGGACAATCAGCCCCAGCATTTT
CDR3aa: CASSFVGGDNQPQHF

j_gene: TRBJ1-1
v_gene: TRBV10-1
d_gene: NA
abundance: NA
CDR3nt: TGCGCCAGCAGTGAGTCGGGCCAGGGTGGGCCTGAAGCTTTCTTT
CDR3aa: CASSESGQGGPEAFF

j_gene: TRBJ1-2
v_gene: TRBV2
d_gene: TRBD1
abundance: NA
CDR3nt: TGTGCCAGCAGCTCTAGCTTGGGGGGACAGGCAGGATCTGGCTACACCTTC
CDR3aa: CASSSSLGGQAGSGYTF

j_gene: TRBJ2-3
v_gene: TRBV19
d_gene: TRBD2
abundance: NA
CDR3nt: TGTGCCAGTAGTTCGTTAGCGGGGGGCCAACAAGATACGCAGTATTTT
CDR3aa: CASSSLAGGQQDTQYF

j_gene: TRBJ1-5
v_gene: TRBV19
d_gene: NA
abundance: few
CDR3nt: TGTGCCAGTAGAGACAGCTCGACTCCCCAGCCCCAGCATTTT
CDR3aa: CASRDSSTPQPQHF

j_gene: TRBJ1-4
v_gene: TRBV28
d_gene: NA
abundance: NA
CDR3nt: TGTGCCAGCACCAGCCCCAGGGGCTTTGGTGAAAAACTGTTTTTT
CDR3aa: CASTSPRGFGEKLFF

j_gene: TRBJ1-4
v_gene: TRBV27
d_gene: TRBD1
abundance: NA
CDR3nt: TGTGCCAGCAGTTTAACCAGGGGGCTGGAAAAACTGTTTTTT
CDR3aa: CASSLTRGLEKLFF

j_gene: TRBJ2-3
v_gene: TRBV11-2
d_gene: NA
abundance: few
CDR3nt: TGTGCCAGCAGCTTCTACAGGTCAAATACGCAGTATTTT
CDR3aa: CASSFYRSNTQYF

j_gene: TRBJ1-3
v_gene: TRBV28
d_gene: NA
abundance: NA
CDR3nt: TGTGCCAGCAGCTTGGGGGGTTCAGGTGGAAACACCATATATTTT
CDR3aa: CASSLGGSGGNTIYF

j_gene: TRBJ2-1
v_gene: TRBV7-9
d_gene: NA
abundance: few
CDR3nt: TGTGCCAGCAGCTTAGCGTCGGAGTACAATGAGCAGTTCTTC
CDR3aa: CASSLASEYNEQFF

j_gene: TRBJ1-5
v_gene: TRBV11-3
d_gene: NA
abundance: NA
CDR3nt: TGTGCCAGCAGCCCCGGAGGATGGACAGACTATAGCAATCAGCCCCAGCATTTT
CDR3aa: CASSPGGWTDYSNQPQHF

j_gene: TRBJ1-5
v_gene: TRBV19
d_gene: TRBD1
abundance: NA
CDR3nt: TGTGCCAGTAGTAGCGGGACAGCCTTGACACTAGAAAGCAATCAGCCCCAGCATTTT
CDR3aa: CASSSGTALTLESNQPQHF

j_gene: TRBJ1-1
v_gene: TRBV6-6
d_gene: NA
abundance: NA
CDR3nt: TGTGCCAGCAGTCCCGACACTTACACTGAAGCTTTCTTT
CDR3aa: CASSPDTYTEAFF

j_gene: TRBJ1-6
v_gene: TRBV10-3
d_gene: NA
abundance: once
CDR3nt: TGTGCCATCGGTCAAGGGCGGGATAATTCACCCCTCCACTTT
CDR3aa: CAIGQGRDNSPLHF

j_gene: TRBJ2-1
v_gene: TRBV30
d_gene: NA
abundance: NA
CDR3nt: TGTGCCTGGAGGACTACAAACTCCTACAATGAGCAGTTCTTC
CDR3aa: CAWRTTNSYNEQFF

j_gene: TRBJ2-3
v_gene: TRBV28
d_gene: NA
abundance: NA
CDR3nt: TGTGCCAGCAGTTTACTCATGGGGGGGGCATTTGTTCCAGATACGCAGTATTTT
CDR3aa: CASSLLMGGAFVPDTQYF

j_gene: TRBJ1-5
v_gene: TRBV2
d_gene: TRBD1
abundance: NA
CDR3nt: TGTGCCAGCAGGGGGGACAGCGGGCAGCCCCAGCATTTT
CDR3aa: CASRGDSGQPQHF

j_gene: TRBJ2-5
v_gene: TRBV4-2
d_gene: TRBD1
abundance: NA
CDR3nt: TGTGCCAGCAGCCCCCGGGACAGGGAAGAGACCCAGTACTTC
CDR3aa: CASSPRDREETQYF

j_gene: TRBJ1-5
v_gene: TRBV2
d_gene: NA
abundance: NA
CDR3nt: TGTGCCGGGGCCCGGGACAATAATCAGCCCCAGCATTTT
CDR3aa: CAGARDNNQPQHF

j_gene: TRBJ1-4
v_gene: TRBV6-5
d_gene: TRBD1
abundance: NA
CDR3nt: TGTGCCAGCAGTTACTCAGACAGGGCCTCAGTTGGAAAACTGTTTTTT
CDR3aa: CASSYSDRASVGKLFF

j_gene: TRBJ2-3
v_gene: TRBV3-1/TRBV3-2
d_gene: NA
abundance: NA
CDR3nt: TGTGCCAGCAGCTTACGGTACCATACGCAGTATTTT
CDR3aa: CASSLRYHTQYF

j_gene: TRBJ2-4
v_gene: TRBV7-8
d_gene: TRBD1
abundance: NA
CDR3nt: TGTGCCAGCAGCAGCTACAGGGGGAGGACCAAAAACATTCAGTACTTC
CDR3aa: CASSSYRGRTKNIQYF

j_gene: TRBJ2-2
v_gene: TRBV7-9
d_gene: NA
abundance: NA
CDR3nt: TGTGCCAGCAGCAACAGAGGTGGAGGCACCGGGGAGCTGTTTTTT
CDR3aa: CASSNRGGGTGELFF

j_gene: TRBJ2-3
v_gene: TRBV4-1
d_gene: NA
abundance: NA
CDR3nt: TGCGCCAGCAGCCAAGCCCGAGCCGGGGATACGCAGTATTTT
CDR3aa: CASSQARAGDTQYF

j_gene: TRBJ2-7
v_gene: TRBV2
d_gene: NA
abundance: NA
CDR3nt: TGTGCCAGCAGTGAAAAAGTGAGCTCCTACGAGCAGTACTTC
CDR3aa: CASSEKVSSYEQYF